What follows is one T cell receptor (beta chain) and its context. This PCR relied on a set of 60 Vbeta primers and 13 Jbeta primers. The data were produced by immunoSEQ multiplex PCR, yet TCRdb's version contains in-frame clones alone and is incomplete. The data hold 150,000 to 200,000 clones, with more than 75% observed a single time. This CDR3 spans 16 amino acids. V lost 2 bases to trimming and J lost 8 bases; unmatched junction nucleotides: 9. Per the germline V gene, CDR1 is MNHNS and CDR2 is SASEGT. This sample is drawn from a study of cytomegalovirus exposure and HLA in healthy donors. This TCR was sampled from a man younger than 35 in good health and CMV-seropositive. The sample taken for sequencing was PBMCs. V gene TRBV6-1 combines with J gene TRBJ1-6, with 7 bases identical to TRBD1. The DNA of the CDR3 is TGTGCCAGCAGTGAATTGACGGGACAGAGAGATTCACCCCTCCACTTT. Protein product: CASSELTGQRDSPLHF.